The 14 T cell receptor beta chains in this list originate from one sample, sequenced in a study of blood T cell repertoires in COVID-19. Here immunoSEQ multiplex PCR was the method, and the copy in TCRdb shows in-frame clones only, minus some. The repertoire includes 180,000 or so clones, approximately 86% of them detected once, and around 1.5% sits in the top ten. The sample comprised peripheral blood. The receptors stem from a woman aged 45-59 years with acute or convalescent COVID-19.

J is TRBJ2-7 and V is TRBV29-1; tentative D call: TRBD2 (5 bases). The CDR3 runs 11 residues. Trimming stripped 5 bases from V and 3 bases from J, with 8 bases between. In germline, CDR1 is SQVTM, CDR2 ANQGSEA. Here the CDR3 DNA reads TGCAGCGTTCACGGAGGCTACGAGCAGTACTTC. Protein: CSVHGGYEQYF.

The rearrangement joins TRBV30 to TRBJ2-1; D is possibly TRBD1 (6 bases). V was clipped by 3 bases and J by 4 bases, with 10 bases between them. The CDR3 has 13 residues. Germline CDR1 reads GTSNPN; CDR2 reads SVGIG (reference sequence). CDR3 region: CAWSRDKYNEQFF. The CDR3 nucleotides read TGTGCCTGGAGCCGGGACAAGTACAATGAGCAGTTCTTC.

This chain connects TRBV19 to TRBJ2-7; 7 bases match TRBD2. CDR3 length equals 15 residues. The junction had 5 bases not matched to a gene; V was cut back by 3 bases and J by 0 bases. Per germline, CDR1 LNHDA and CDR2 SQIVND (reference sequence). This chain's CDR3 is CASSITSARSYEQYF. The CDR3 nucleotides read TGTGCCAGTAGTATCACTAGCGCGCGCTCCTACGAGCAGTACTTC. Supplemented by reference TRBV19 and TRBJ2-7, the full variable domain reads DGGITQSPKYLFRKEGQNVTLSCEQNLNHDAMYWYRQDPGQGLRLIYYSQIVNDFQKGDIAEGYSVSREKKESFPLTVTSAQKNPTAFYLCASSITSARSYEQYFGPGTRLTVT.

The chain's CDR3 is CASGLDSYEQYF. CDR3 DNA sequence: TGTGCCTCGGGACTAGACTCCTACGAGCAGTACTTC. The chain recombines TRBV30 with TRBJ2-7, with 8 bases matching TRBD2. V gave up 7 bases and J gave up 0 bases; unmatched junction bases: 2. Germline lookup yields CDR1 GTSNPN and CDR2 SVGIG (reference sequence). The CDR3 length is 12 residues.

The gene calls are TRBV2 and TRBJ1-2; no clear D. The CDR3 runs 10 residues. The germline gives CDR1 SNHLY, CDR2 FYNNEI. Deletions cut 6 bases from V and 8 bases from J, with 7 bases between. In nucleotides, the CDR3 is TGTGCCAGCAGCCCGGTGGGCTACACCTTC. Translating it yields CASSPVGYTF.

The chain has TRBV5-1 and TRBJ1-4; a possible D gene is TRBD1 (5 bases). This CDR3 is built from 13 residues. V shed 2 bases and J shed 6 bases, with 8 bases lying between them. Germline V gives CDR1 SGHRS, CDR2 YFSETQ. The CDR3 region has the DNA TGCGCCAGCAGCTTTGGGGGGGATGAAAAACTGTTTTTT. This sequence encodes CASSFGGDEKLFF. The full variable domain, its missing parts supplied by reference TRBV5-1 and TRBJ1-4, is KAGVTQTPRYLIKTRGQQVTLSCSPISGHRSVSWYQQTPGQGLQFLFEYFSETQRNKGNFPGRFSGRQFSNSRSEMNVSTLELGDSALYLCASSFGGDEKLFFGSGTQLSVL.

The chain uses TRBV21-1 and TRBJ2-3; the table names TRBD1, a call not compared with the DNA. TRBV21-1 is noted as a pseudogene. This CDR3 comprises 14 residues. CDR3 protein: CASSARGRADTQYF. The DNA for the CDR3 is TGTGCCAGCAGCGCCAGGGGGCGGGCAGATACGCAGTATTTT.

The chain is built from TRBV13 and TRBJ1-4; 7 bases are a match to TRBD1. Germline V gives CDR1 PRHDT, CDR2 FYEKMQ (reference sequence). The CDR3 loop spans 16 amino acids. J gave up 4 bases and V 5 bases, and 10 bases lay outside the gene matches. The CDR3 DNA sequence: TGTGCCAGCAGCGTGCGACAGGGTTCAAATAATGAAAAACTGTTTTTT. It yields the protein CASSVRQGSNNEKLFF.

This chain links TRBV9 with TRBJ1-2; weak D call: TRBD1 (5 bases). The CDR3 sequence is 14 residues long. Germline values: CDR1 SGDLS, CDR2 YYNGEE. Trimming took off 0 bases at V and 3 bases at J, with 9 bases between the two ends. For the CDR3, the DNA is TGTGCCAGCAGCGTAGGCCAGGGCTACTATGGCTACACCTTC. Its translation: CASSVGQGYYGYTF.

This clone was counted a single time. Other DNA sequences within the sample encode an identical CDR3. The V and J genes are TRBV6-5 and TRBJ1-3; D not certain. Trimming left V 6 bases short and J 4 bases short, with 16 bases between. CDR1 and CDR2 (germline): MNHEY, SVGAGI. This CDR3 region has 15 residues. The DNA for the CDR3 is TGTGCCAGCAGGTACAGCGATACCTCCGGAAACACCATATATTTT. Protein sequence: CASRYSDTSGNTIYF.

The CDR3 nucleotides read TGTGCCAGCTCAACCCTAGACCTTAACTATGGCTACACCTTC. Protein sequence: CASSTLDLNYGYTF. The chain is built from TRBV27 and TRBJ1-2; D gene unclear. This CDR3 spans 14 amino acids. The germline V and J ends were trimmed by 8 bases and 1 base, with 14 bases remaining between them. Germline V CDR1 and CDR2: MNHEY, SMNVEV (reference sequence).

The chain has TRBV6-6 and TRBJ1-2; weak D call: TRBD1 (6 bases). Germline assignment: CDR1 MNHNY and CDR2 SVGAGI (reference sequence). The CDR3 is 14 amino acids. The V end lost 5 bases, the J end lost 5 bases, and 15 bases lay between the germline ends. The CDR3 here is CASSGGGASYGYTF. In nucleotides, the CDR3 is TGTGCCAGCAGTGGAGGGGGGGCTAGTTATGGCTACACCTTC.

The gene calls are TRBV6-5 and TRBJ2-3; TRBD2 might be the D (6 bases). V lost 5 bases to trimming and J lost 5 bases, with 8 bases between them. The length of the CDR3 is 12 residues. The germline V gene encodes CDR1 MNHEY and CDR2 SVGAGI. The CDR3 DNA reads as TGTGCCAGCAGTCCCGGGGGAGATACGCAGTATTTT. Its translation: CASSPGGDTQYF.

This clone was observed a handful of times. CDR3: CATSDFGTGDGYTF. The CDR3 DNA follows: TGTGCCACCAGTGATTTTGGGACAGGGGATGGCTACACCTTC. V usage is TRBV24-1 and J usage is TRBJ1-2, with 10 bases that match TRBD1. Germline CDR1 reads KGHDR; CDR2 reads SFDVKD. This CDR3 has 14 residues. Trimming cost V 1 base and J 6 bases; bases outside gene matches: 1.